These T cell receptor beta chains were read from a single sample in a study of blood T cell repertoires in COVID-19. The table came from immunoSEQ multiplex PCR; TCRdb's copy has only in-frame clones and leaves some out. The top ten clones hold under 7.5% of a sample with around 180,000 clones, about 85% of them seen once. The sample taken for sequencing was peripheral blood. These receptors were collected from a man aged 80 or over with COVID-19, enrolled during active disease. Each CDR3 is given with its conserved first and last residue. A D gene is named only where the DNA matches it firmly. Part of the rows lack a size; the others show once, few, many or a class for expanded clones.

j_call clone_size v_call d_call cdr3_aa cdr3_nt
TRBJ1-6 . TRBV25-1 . CASSDFSSYNSPLHF TGTGCCAGCAGTGACTTTAGCTCCTATAATTCACCCCTCCACTTT
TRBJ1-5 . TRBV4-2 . CASSPLARSGSQPQHF TGTGCCAGCAGCCCCCTTGCTCGGTCAGGTAGTCAGCCCCAGCATTTT
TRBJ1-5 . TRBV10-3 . CAISLQGDQPQHF TGTGCCATCAGTTTACAGGGAGATCAGCCCCAGCATTTT
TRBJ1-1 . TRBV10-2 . CASSDRLTEAFF TGCGCCAGCAGTGACAGGTTAACTGAAGCTTTCTTT
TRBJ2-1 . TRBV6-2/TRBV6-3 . CASSITPRDSDRDEQFF TGTGCCAGCAGTATCACCCCCCGGGACTCGGATCGAGATGAGCAGTTCTTC
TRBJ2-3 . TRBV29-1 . CSAFKRRGPRLYSTDTQYF TGCAGCGCATTCAAGAGGCGGGGGCCTCGGTTATACAGCACAGATACGCAGTATTTT
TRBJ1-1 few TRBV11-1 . CASSLAASRGTEAFF TGTGCCAGCAGCTTAGCGGCTTCCAGGGGCACTGAAGCTTTCTTT
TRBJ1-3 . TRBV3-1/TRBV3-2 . CASSPTLVNSGNTIYF TGTGCCAGCAGTCCCACTCTTGTGAACTCTGGAAACACCATATATTTT
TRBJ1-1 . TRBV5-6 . CASTQDSNTEAFF TGTGCCAGCACCCAAGACAGCAACACTGAAGCTTTCTTT
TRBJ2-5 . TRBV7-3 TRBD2 CASSRTSGETQYF TGTGCCAGCAGCCGGACTAGCGGAGAGACCCAGTACTTC
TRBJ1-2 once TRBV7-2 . CASSLFRLGEEGHGYTF TGTGCCAGCAGCTTGTTCCGTCTGGGGGAGGAGGGCCATGGCTACACCTTC
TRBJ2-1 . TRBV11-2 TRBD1 CASSWTGGYNEQFF TGTGCCAGCAGCTGGACAGGGGGCTACAATGAGCAGTTCTTC
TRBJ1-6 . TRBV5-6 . CASSFRAGYNSPLHF TGTGCCAGCAGCTTCCGCGCAGGGTATAATTCACCCCTCCACTTT
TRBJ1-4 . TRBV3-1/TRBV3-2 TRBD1 CASSQFTGGGEKLFF TGTGCCAGCAGCCAATTCACAGGGGGCGGTGAAAAACTGTTTTTT
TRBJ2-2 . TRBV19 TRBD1 CASSSGQGNTGELFF TGTGCCAGTAGTTCAGGACAGGGGAACACCGGGGAGCTGTTTTTT